This is a list of T cell receptor beta chains from one sample in a study of Graves' ophthalmopathy and Graves' hyperthyroidism. TCRdb called the multiplex PCR reads again in MiXCR, with one record for every CDR3 protein. The data hold approximately 380,000 distinct CDR3 sequences, with 20% to 25% observed a single time. Sequenced: peripheral blood. These receptor sequences come from a woman aged 18-35 years with stable Graves' hyperthyroidism. Each CDR3 is given with its conserved first and last residue. A D gene is named only where the DNA matches it firmly. The listing skips clone size in some rows; elsewhere it reads once, few, many or a size class.

CDR3	DNA	J	V	D	size
CASSQDQQLNTEAFF	TGTGCCAGCAGCCAAGATCAACAGTTGAACACTGAAGCTTTCTTT	TRBJ1-1	TRBV14	-	few
CSAFLTPGRFYEQYF	TGCAGTGCTTTCCTTACACCGGGACGGTTCTACGAGCAGTACTTC	TRBJ2-7	TRBV20-1	-	many
CASSQNLAGSYQETQYF	TGTGCCAGCAGCCAAAACCTAGCGGGATCGTACCAAGAGACCCAGTACTTC	TRBJ2-5	TRBV11-2	TRBD2	many
CSAPYSGGAETQYF	TGCAGTGCTCCTTATAGCGGGGGGGCGGAGACCCAGTACTTC	TRBJ2-5	TRBV20-1	TRBD2	many
CASSYERLVGELFF	TGTGCCAGCAGTTACGAGAGACTGGTCGGGGAGCTGTTTTTT	TRBJ2-2	TRBV6-5	-	-
CASSEPGLKAGELFF	TGTGCCAGCAGTGAACCGGGCCTAAAGGCCGGGGAGCTGTTTTTT	TRBJ2-2	TRBV6-1	-	many
CASSETGGTGGSQFQYF	TGTGCCAGCAGTGAAACGGGGGGGACAGGGGGCTCACAGTTTCAGTACTTC	TRBJ2-4	TRBV2	TRBD1	few
CASSLSQGEGYTF	TGTGCCAGCAGCTTGTCACAGGGAGAAGGCTACACCTTC	TRBJ1-2	TRBV7-2	-	many
CASSSTFASYEQYF	TGTGCCAGCAGCTCAACTTTCGCCTCCTACGAGCAGTACTTC	TRBJ2-7	TRBV28	-	-
CATSSKRASGGPYEQYF	TGTGCCACCAGCTCAAAACGGGCTAGCGGGGGGCCCTACGAGCAGTACTTC	TRBJ2-7	TRBV15	TRBD2	-
CASSLSWRDLLNYEQYF	TGTGCCAGCAGCTTATCCTGGCGGGACCTCCTCAACTACGAGCAGTACTTC	TRBJ2-7	TRBV11-1	-	-
CAISDGTGPTEAFF	TGTGCCATCAGTGACGGGACAGGACCCACTGAAGCTTTCTTT	TRBJ1-1	TRBV10-3	TRBD1	few
CSVAEEGTYGNTIYF	TGCAGCGTCGCCGAGGAGGGGACATACGGAAACACCATATATTTT	TRBJ1-3	TRBV29-1	-	many
CASSATSSGNTIYF	TGTGCCAGCAGCGCGACCAGCTCTGGAAACACCATATATTTT	TRBJ1-3	TRBV7-6	-	many
CSARRSSGSWGKNIQYF	TGCAGTGCTAGACGGTCCTCGGGGTCGTGGGGCAAAAACATTCAGTACTTC	TRBJ2-4	TRBV20-1	-	many
CASSPPTGGWVEQYF	TGTGCCAGCAGCCCTCCTACTGGGGGGTGGGTCGAGCAGTACTTC	TRBJ2-7	TRBV11-2	-	-
CASGQGMGQPQHF	TGTGCCAGTGGACAGGGAATGGGTCAGCCCCAGCATTTT	TRBJ1-5	TRBV19	TRBD1	many
CASSLGIRNTIYF	TGTGCCAGCAGCTTAGGAATAAGAAACACCATATATTTT	TRBJ1-3	TRBV7-8	-	many
CASSPSRGSGANVLTF	TGTGCCAGCAGCCCTTCCAGGGGATCTGGGGCCAACGTCCTGACTTTC	TRBJ2-6	TRBV11-1	-	many
CSAAQGGNTEAFF	TGCAGCGCCGCACAGGGTGGGAACACTGAAGCTTTCTTT	TRBJ1-1	TRBV29-1	-	many
CASSYPTGNTEAFF	TGTGCCAGCAGTTACCCTACAGGGAACACTGAAGCTTTCTTT	TRBJ1-1	TRBV6-5	-	many
CATRLANYGYTF	TGTGCGACAAGGCTAGCTAACTATGGCTACACCTTC	TRBJ1-2	TRBV19	-	many
CSAIPDAGTRTNYGYTF	TGCAGTGCTATTCCCGACGCCGGGACAAGGACCAACTATGGCTACACCTTC	TRBJ1-2	TRBV20-1	-	many
CASSDLLQGAGGYTF	TGTGCCAGCAGCGATCTTCTACAGGGAGCGGGTGGCTACACCTTC	TRBJ1-2	TRBV5-6	-	many
CASSSDTPVEQYF	TGTGCCAGCAGTTCCGACACACCCGTCGAGCAGTACTTC	TRBJ2-7	TRBV28	-	many
CTSSYDIQETQYF	TGCACCAGCAGCTATGACATCCAAGAGACCCAGTACTTC	TRBJ2-5	TRBV5-1	-	many
CASGRNSYEQYF	TGTGCCAGCGGTAGGAACTCCTACGAGCAGTACTTC	TRBJ2-7	TRBV7-8	-	many
CASSLTSEPQETQYF	TGTGCCAGCAGTTTAACTAGCGAACCGCAAGAGACCCAGTACTTC	TRBJ2-5	TRBV28	TRBD2	-
CAGSQYLPPGLAKNIQYF	TGTGCCGGCAGTCAATATTTGCCGCCCGGACTAGCCAAAAACATTCAGTACTTC	TRBJ2-4	TRBV2	-	few